Each of the 27 T cell receptor beta chains below was sequenced from the same sample in a study of read filtering for tumor transcriptome and immune sequencing. From roughly 400 ng of RNA, a library with molecular barcoded alpha/delta and beta/gamma adaptors was made. TCRdb re-called the reads with MiXCR, one entry per CDR3 protein. The data show more than 100,000 distinct CDR3 sequences, with 10% to 15% seen just once and about 10% held by the top ten. Sequencing was done on a sample of a population of CD138-negative cells sorted from bone marrow. Every receptor here comes from a donor aged 40 or older with multiple myeloma.

Turning to this clonotype: This may be a read error: a much more frequent sequence differs by one nucleotide. The V call is TRBV6-1, the J call TRBJ2-2; 7 bases align to TRBD2. CDR1 and CDR2 from the germline V gene are MNHNS and SASEGT. The CDR3 has 15 amino acids. V trimming: 4 bases; J trimming: 6 bases; junction bases outside the gene matches: 8. The CDR3 loop is CASSGLAVHAGELFF. CDR3 sequence (DNA): TGTGCCAGCAGTGGTCTAGCGGTCCACGCCGGGGAGCTGTTTTTT.

This clonotype was found many times. This chain uses TRBV20-1 with TRBJ2-1; 8 bases align to TRBD2. J was trimmed by 8 bases and V by 6 bases; bases with no gene match: 12. The CDR3 is made up of 14 amino acids. Per the germline V gene, CDR1 is DFQATT and CDR2 is SNEGSKA (reference sequence). The CDR3 DNA reads as TGCAGTGCGCGCAGCCCGGGACTAGTTTATGAGCAGTTCTTC. This codes for CSARSPGLVYEQFF.

The table lists this clonotype with many counts. The chain has TRBV19 and TRBJ2-7; 10 positions agree with TRBD1. Per germline, CDR1 LNHDA and CDR2 SQIVND (reference sequence). CDR3 length: 14 residues. Trimming cost V 5 bases and J 4 bases; bases outside gene matches: 5. The CDR3 nucleotides are TGTGCCAGTAGTCTCGGGGGACAGGGGTACGAGCAGTACTTC. Protein sequence: CASSLGGQGYEQYF. Full variable domain (rest looked up from reference TRBV19 and TRBJ2-7): DGGITQSPKYLFRKEGQNVTLSCEQNLNHDAMYWYRQDPGQGLRLIYYSQIVNDFQKGDIAEGYSVSREKKESFPLTVTSAQKNPTAFYLCASSLGGQGYEQYFGPGTRLTVT.

This clonotype has at least ten counts. V usage is TRBV27 and J usage is TRBJ1-5; D is undetermined. The CDR3 loop spans 14 amino acids. The germline V gene has CDR1 MNHEY and CDR2 SMNVEV (reference sequence). The germline V and J ends were trimmed by 2 bases and 4 bases, with 9 bases remaining between them. The CDR3 protein is CASSLNYRNQPQHF. The CDR3 nucleotides are TGTGCCAGCAGTTTAAACTACCGAAATCAGCCCCAGCATTTT.

This clonotype has ten or more counts. The chain has TRBV19 and TRBJ2-7; the D is unclear. Trimming shortened V by 4 bases and J by 0 bases, and 10 bases separated the two germline ends. Germline assignment: CDR1 LNHDA and CDR2 SQIVND (reference sequence). This CDR3 comprises 14 residues. CDR3 loop: CASSTDSHSYEQYF. DNA for the CDR3: TGTGCCAGTAGTACAGACTCACACTCCTACGAGCAGTACTTC.

This clonotype showed up many times. V gene TRBV25-1 combines with J gene TRBJ1-2; 7 bases are shared with TRBD1. This CDR3 comprises 14 residues. Germline V gene sequence: CDR1 MGHDK, CDR2 SYGVNS. V lost 4 bases and J lost 8; bases outside the gene matches: 10. CDR3 in amino acids: CASSALDRIRGYTF. CDR3 in DNA: TGTGCCAGCAGTGCTCTGGACAGGATACGCGGCTACACCTTC.

The chain employs TRBV12-3 or TRBV12-4 and TRBJ2-2, with 7 nucleotides matching TRBD1. Trimming at V came to 5 bases and at J to 7 bases, leaving 10 bases not matched to a gene. This CDR3 is built from 15 residues. The CDR3 nucleotides read TGTGCCAGCAGTCCCGGGACAGTCTTTCTCGGGGAGCTGTTTTTT. This translates into CASSPGTVFLGELFF.

The chain is built from TRBV20-1 and TRBJ2-3, with a possible D match to TRBD2 (5 bases). The CDR3 length is 16 residues. Trimming left V 3 bases short and J 0 bases short, with 16 bases between. Per the germline V gene, CDR1 is DFQATT and CDR2 is SNEGSKA (reference sequence). The CDR3 protein is CSASPTTITSTDTQYF. DNA of the CDR3: TGCAGTGCTAGCCCTACGACTATTACTAGCACAGATACGCAGTATTTT.

The chain uses TRBV11-2 and TRBJ2-2; D is ambiguous. The V end lost 5 bases, the J end lost 4 bases, and 14 bases lay between the germline ends. CDR3 length: 15 amino acids. Per the germline V gene, CDR1 is SGHAT and CDR2 is FQNNGV. CDR3 DNA: TGTGCCAGCAGCCCCCGGGCGGTATTCACCGGGGAGCTGTTTTTT. Residues: CASSPRAVFTGELFF. Full variable domain (outside the CDR3, taken from reference TRBV11-2 and TRBJ2-2): EAGVAQSPRYKIIEKRQSVAFWCNPISGHATLYWYQQILGQGPKLLIQFQNNGVVDDSQLPKDRFSAERLKGVDSTLKIQPAKLEDSAVYLCASSPRAVFTGELFFGEGSRLTVL.

This clonotype was recorded many times. V and J are TRBV19 and TRBJ1-5; 7 nucleotides match TRBD1. This CDR3 region has 16 residues. Germline values: CDR1 LNHDA, CDR2 SQIVND (reference sequence). V dropped 4 bases and J dropped 4; count of bases not matched to a gene: 10. The CDR3 coding sequence is TGTGCCAGTAGTACTACCGGGGGCAGGGGGAATCAGCCCCAGCATTTT. Translated: CASSTTGGRGNQPQHF. Using reference TRBV19 and TRBJ1-5 for the parts outside the CDR3, the full variable domain is DGGITQSPKYLFRKEGQNVTLSCEQNLNHDAMYWYRQDPGQGLRLIYYSQIVNDFQKGDIAEGYSVSREKKESFPLTVTSAQKNPTAFYLCASSTTGGRGNQPQHFGDGTRLSIL.

This clonotype showed up many times. The rearrangement joins TRBV2 to TRBJ2-1, with 11 nucleotides matching TRBD2. CDR1 is SNHLY, CDR2 FYNNEI, per germline. The J segment lost 6 bases and the V segment lost 3 bases, leaving 1 base of the junction unmatched. The CDR3 runs 14 residues. CDR3 nucleotides: TGTGCCAGCAGTGAGGGGACTAGCGGCAATGAGCAGTTCTTC. Translation gives CASSEGTSGNEQFF.

This clonotype was found a few times. A far larger clone is one nucleotide away, so this likely arose from a read error. This likely comes from a read error, as the CDR3 has no conserved phenylalanine or tryptophan at its end. The chain has TRBV12-3 or TRBV12-4 and TRBJ2-4; the D gene is possibly TRBD1 (6 bases). V was clipped by 5 bases and J by 0 bases, with 11 bases between them. The CDR3 contains 15 residues. The DNA for the CDR3 is TGTGCCAGCAGTGAACGGACAGTAGCCAAAAACATTCAGTACTCC. Translated, it gives CASSERTVAKNIQYS.

The chain joins TRBV11-2 to TRBJ2-1; 11 bases match TRBD1. The V and J ends lost 1 base and 8 bases, in that order; junction bases with no gene match: 7. Germline V CDR1 and CDR2: SGHAT, FQNNGV. The length of the CDR3 is 16 residues. CDR3 loop: CASSLAGTGGSDEQFF. CDR3 DNA: TGTGCCAGCAGCTTAGCTGGGACAGGGGGATCTGATGAGCAGTTCTTC.

This clonotype has ten or more counts. This rearrangement joins TRBV9 to TRBJ2-2, with unresolved D. Germline V gives CDR1 SGDLS, CDR2 YYNGEE. V was clipped by 0 bases and J by 5 bases, with 5 bases between them. The CDR3 is made up of 13 amino acids. DNA for the CDR3: TGTGCCAGCAGCGTAGTCACAACCGGGGAGCTGTTTTTT. Amino acids: CASSVVTTGELFF.

This clonotype was detected ten times or more. The gene calls are TRBV20-1 and TRBJ1-1, with TRBD1 matching over 8 bases. With V trimmed by 6 bases and J by 6 bases, 9 bases remained unmatched. The germline CDR1 and CDR2 sequences are DFQATT and SNEGSKA (reference sequence). The CDR3 is made up of 13 amino acids. The CDR3 region has the DNA TGCAGTGCGCCAATCAGGGGGCAGGCTGAAGCTTTCTTT. Protein sequence: CSAPIRGQAEAFF.

Ten or more counts support this clonotype. The chain combines TRBV12-3 or TRBV12-4 with TRBJ2-6, with TRBD1 identical over 7 bases. V dropped 5 bases and J dropped 1; count of bases not matched to a gene: 11. This CDR3 has 18 residues. CDR3 protein: CASSPRQGLASGANVLTF. CDR3 coding DNA: TGTGCCAGCAGTCCCCGACAGGGATTAGCGTCTGGGGCCAACGTCCTGACTTTC.

This clonotype was recorded a few times. A much larger clone differs from this one at a single base, so this may be a read error. The chain has TRBV30 and TRBJ2-1; tentative D call: TRBD1 (5 bases). The germline V and J ends were trimmed by 5 bases and 2 bases, with 10 bases remaining between them. The CDR3 length is 13 residues. CDR1 and CDR2 (germline): GTSNPN, SVGIG (reference sequence). CDR3 loop: CAWDSIPYNEQFF. The CDR3 bases are TGTGCCTGGGACAGCATACCCTACAATGAGCAGTTCTTC.

This clonotype was found many times. The J gene is TRBJ1-1, the V gene TRBV29-1, with a weak D call TRBD1 (5 bases). Trimming took 1 base from V and 6 from J, leaving 12 bases between them. There are 13 residues in the CDR3. Germline lookup yields CDR1 SQVTM and CDR2 ANQGSEA. The CDR3 sequence is CSVEGTWGAEAFF. CDR3 DNA sequence: TGCAGCGTTGAAGGGACTTGGGGGGCTGAAGCTTTCTTT.

In this sample, this clonotype turned up many times. The J gene is TRBJ1-2, the V gene TRBV20-1; 8 nucleotides agree with TRBD1. CDR1 and CDR2 from the germline V gene are DFQATT and SNEGSKA (reference sequence). There are 14 residues in the CDR3. The V and J ends lost 6 bases and 8 bases, in that order; junction bases with no gene match: 14. CDR3 in amino acids: CSAYAGGEIRGYTF. CDR3 sequence (DNA): TGCAGTGCCTACGCAGGGGGCGAAATCCGGGGCTACACCTTC.

This clonotype was found many times. This chain joins TRBV20-1 and TRBJ1-5; 7 bases line up with TRBD1. CDR3 length: 15 residues. The germline V gene encodes CDR1 DFQATT and CDR2 SNEGSKA (reference sequence). Trimming cost V 3 bases and J 0 bases; bases outside gene matches: 5. CDR3 bases: TGCAGTGCTAGTGGGGACAGTTATAGCAATCAGCCCCAGCATTTT. Translation: CSASGDSYSNQPQHF.

This clonotype was found many times. The chain employs TRBV12-3 or TRBV12-4 and TRBJ2-3; D gene uncertain. The CDR3 contains 16 residues. Trimming cost V 4 bases and J 0 bases, with 14 bases left between them. CDR3 nucleotides: TGTGCCAGCAGTTCCCCCCGGGCGCCTAGCACAGATACGCAGTATTTT. Its protein product is CASSSPRAPSTDTQYF.

Ten or more counts support this clonotype. The chain recombines TRBV30 with TRBJ2-1; the match to TRBD1 covers 9 bases. This CDR3 has 15 amino acids. The trim removed 1 base at V and 3 bases at J, leaving 4 bases unmatched. Germline V lookup: CDR1 GTSNPN, CDR2 SVGIG (reference sequence). The CDR3 reads CAWSAGTGNYNEQFF. The DNA of the CDR3 is TGTGCCTGGAGTGCCGGGACAGGGAACTACAATGAGCAGTTCTTC. Full variable domain (rest looked up from reference TRBV30 and TRBJ2-1): SQTIHQWPATLVQPVGSPLSLECTVEGTSNPNLYWYRQAAGRGLQLLFYSVGIGQISSEVPQNLSASRPQDRQFILSSKKLLLSDSGFYLCAWSAGTGNYNEQFFGPGTRLTVL.

This clonotype has ten or more counts. V usage is TRBV20-1 and J usage is TRBJ2-5, with D tentatively TRBD1 (5 bases). The germline V gene has CDR1 DFQATT and CDR2 SNEGSKA (reference sequence). This CDR3 has 14 residues. V lost 6 bases and J lost 3, with 17 bases in between. The CDR3 loop reads CSAPGYEGEETQYF. DNA of the CDR3: TGCAGTGCCCCTGGGTATGAAGGGGAAGAGACCCAGTACTTC.

This clonotype was observed at least ten times. This chain uses TRBV7-2 with TRBJ2-3; D perhaps matches TRBD2 (6 bases). The CDR3 is 14 residues long. CDR1 is SGHTA, CDR2 FQGNSA, per germline. The V end lost 3 bases, the J end lost 2 bases, and 9 bases lay between the germline ends. The CDR3 sequence: CASSLEGDTDTQYF. In DNA form, the CDR3 reads TGTGCCAGCAGCTTGGAGGGTGACACAGATACGCAGTATTTT. The full variable domain, with the rest looked up from reference TRBV7-2 and TRBJ2-3, is GAGVSQSPSNKVTEKGKDVELRCDPISGHTALYWYRQSLGQGLEFLIYFQGNSAPDKSGLPSDRFSAERTGGSVSTLTIQRTQQEDSAVYLCASSLEGDTDTQYFGPGTRLTVL.

For this clonotype: This sequence may be a read error, since a much larger clone differs from it by one base. CDR3: CASSLESPTNYGYTF. DNA for the CDR3: TGTGCCAGCAGCTTAGAGTCACCCACTAACTATGGCTACACCTTC. This sequence joins TRBV7-2 and TRBJ1-2; D gene uncertain. This CDR3 spans 15 amino acids. Trimming removed 1 base from V and 0 bases from J, with 9 bases in between. Germline V gives CDR1 SGHTA, CDR2 FQGNSA.

This clonotype occurred many times. The chain couples TRBV19 to TRBJ2-1; 8 nucleotides match TRBD2. This CDR3 is built from 15 residues. After removal of 1 base from V and 2 bases from J, the junction contained 1 base not matched to a gene. CDR1 is LNHDA, CDR2 SQIVND, per germline (reference sequence). The CDR3 coding sequence is TGTGCCAGTAGTATAGCGGGGGGGGCCTACAATGAGCAGTTCTTC. Encoded protein: CASSIAGGAYNEQFF.

On this clonotype: A much larger clone differs from this one at a single base, so this may be a read error. V usage is TRBV4-2 and J usage is TRBJ2-1; the match to TRBD2 covers 13 bases. CDR1 is LGHNA and CDR2 is YNFKEQ in the germline V gene. With 1 base clipped from V and 8 bases from J, the junction kept 5 bases outside the gene matches. The CDR3 runs to 16 residues. The CDR3 spells CASSQGTSGRAYEQFF. CDR3 coding DNA: TGTGCCAGCAGCCAAGGAACTAGCGGGAGGGCCTATGAGCAGTTCTTC.